Listed below are T cell receptor beta chains from one sample, sequenced in a study of blood T cell repertoires in COVID-19. Generated by immunoSEQ multiplex PCR, the TCRdb table keeps only in-frame clones and is missing some. The sample includes some 140,000 clones, under 80% of them seen just once. Sequences were obtained from peripheral blood. These receptors originate from an elderly man with acute or convalescent COVID-19. Both conserved end residues are part of each CDR3. Each record gives: V gene, J gene, clone size, D gene, CDR3 length, CDR3 DNA, CDR3 protein. The D gene is left open where the match is weak. The size entry is marked missing in some rows and otherwise reads once, few, many or a size class.

TRBV10-3	TRBJ2-7	.	TRBD1	13	TGTGCCATCAGTATCGGGACAGCTTACGAGCAGTACTTC	CAISIGTAYEQYF
TRBV5-6	TRBJ1-5	once	TRBD1	17	TGTGCCAGCAGCTTTTCAACAGGGGGCAGTAGCAATCAGCCCCAGCATTTT	CASSFSTGGSSNQPQHF
TRBV10-3	TRBJ2-3	.	TRBD2	16	TGTGCCATCAGGACCGGGACTAGCGGTAGGGGGGATACGCAGTATTTT	CAIRTGTSGRGDTQYF
TRBV15	TRBJ2-7	.	.	18	TGTGCCACCAGCAGAGATAACGGCGGACAGTTGAGGGCCTACGAGCAGTACTTC	CATSRDNGGQLRAYEQYF
TRBV18	TRBJ2-7	few	.	17	TGTGCCAGCTCACCGAAGGACACTCGCCTCGGTTCCTACGAGCAGTACTTC	CASSPKDTRLGSYEQYF
TRBV19	TRBJ1-1	once	.	10	TGTTCAATTCTGGGCCAGGGTGCTTTCTTT	CSILGQGAFF
TRBV28	TRBJ1-2	.	TRBD1	17	TGTGCCAGCAGATCGACTCGTACCGGGACAGGGCCCCCTGGCTACACCTTC	CASRSTRTGTGPPGYTF
TRBV7-2	TRBJ2-1	.	TRBD2	15	TGTGCCAGCAGCTTAGGGTCTTTGGGGGGGAATGAGCAGTTCTTC	CASSLGSLGGNEQFF
TRBV12-3/TRBV12-4	TRBJ2-1	.	.	13	TGTGCCAGCAGTTCAAACACGAACAATGAGCAGTTCTTC	CASSSNTNNEQFF
TRBV15	TRBJ1-1	.	.	13	TGTGCCACCAGCAGGTCGGGCAGGGAGGCAGCTTTCTTT	CATSRSGREAAFF
TRBV18	TRBJ1-1	.	.	14	TGTGCCAGCTCACCATCTCGGGAGTGGGCTGAAGCTTTCTTT	CASSPSREWAEAFF
TRBV6-2/TRBV6-3	TRBJ2-7	.	.	16	TGTGCCAGCAGTGCTGATTCAGACTCGCTTTTAGACGAGCAGTACTTC	CASSADSDSLLDEQYF
TRBV6-5	TRBJ2-4	.	TRBD1	15	TGTGCCAGCAGTCGTAGACAGGGGATAAAAAACATTCAGTACTTC	CASSRRQGIKNIQYF
TRBV28	TRBJ2-3	once	.	15	TGTGCCAGCAGTCCGATCGGGAGAAGCACAGATACGCAGTATTTT	CASSPIGRSTDTQYF
TRBV5-5	TRBJ2-2	.	.	15	TGTGCCAGCAGCTTGGCTCACTTCAACACCGGGGAGCTGTTTTTT	CASSLAHFNTGELFF
TRBV29-1	TRBJ2-2	once	TRBD1	15	TGCAGCGCGCGGGGGGACAGGGGGCAGACCGGGGAGCTGTTTTTT	CSARGDRGQTGELFF
TRBV5-1	TRBJ1-4	.	.	20	TGCGCCAGCAGCTTGGCCCCCGACAGCCGATGGCGATCAACTAATGAAAAACTGTTTTTT	CASSLAPDSRWRSTNEKLFF
TRBV12-3/TRBV12-4	TRBJ1-3	.	.	12	TGTGCCAGCAGTCGACAGGGAAACACCATATATTTT	CASSRQGNTIYF
TRBV6-1	TRBJ1-2	.	.	17	TGTGCCAGCAGTGAACTGGCAGGGGCTTTGTCTAACTATGGCTACACCTTC	CASSELAGALSNYGYTF
TRBV28	TRBJ1-6	.	.	13	TGTGCCACCATACCACGGAGGGATTCACCCCTCCACTTT	CATIPRRDSPLHF
TRBV5-6	TRBJ1-2	.	TRBD1	14	TGTGCCAGCAGCCCCGGACAGGGTTGGTATGGCTACACCTTC	CASSPGQGWYGYTF
TRBV14	TRBJ2-1	.	.	17	TGTGCCAGCAGCTTTCTCAGGGGGGAAGGTTCCTACAATGAGCAGTTCTTC	CASSFLRGEGSYNEQFF
TRBV19	TRBJ2-7	.	TRBD1	16	TGTGCCAGTAGTATCAGTTCAGCAGGGGGCATATACGAGCAGTACTTC	CASSISSAGGIYEQYF
TRBV29-1	TRBJ2-7	.	.	14	TGCAGCTTCCAGTCGAAGGGGCAATCCTACGAGCAGTACTTC	CSFQSKGQSYEQYF
TRBV4-3	TRBJ1-6	.	TRBD1	16	TGCGCCAGCAGCCAAGGGATTGGGACAGGCTTTTCACCCCTCCACTTT	CASSQGIGTGFSPLHF
TRBV5-6	TRBJ2-7	.	.	15	TGTGCCAGCAGCCTTAGCTGGCGGAGCTCCTACGAGCAGTACTTC	CASSLSWRSSYEQYF
TRBV20-1	TRBJ1-1	few	.	11	TGCAGTGCGAGGAGGGGCTCTGAAGCTTTCTTT	CSARRGSEAFF
TRBV7-9	TRBJ1-5	.	.	16	TGTGCCAGCAGCTTGGCTGGACGGGGGGGCAATCAGCCCCAGCATTTT	CASSLAGRGGNQPQHF
TRBV11-2	TRBJ2-1	.	TRBD1	14	TGTGCCAGCCTTGACAGGGGAATAAGCTATGAGCAGTTCTTC	CASLDRGISYEQFF
TRBV5-1	TRBJ1-5	few	TRBD1	16	TGCGCCAGCAGGAAACTTCCGGGACAGGGGGATCAGCCCCAGCATTTT	CASRKLPGQGDQPQHF
TRBV19	TRBJ2-1	.	TRBD1	14	TGTGCCAGTAGTATGGGGACAGTGTACAATGAGCAGTTCTTC	CASSMGTVYNEQFF
TRBV23-1	TRBJ2-7	.	.	14	TGCGCCAGCAGCCCTCATGACAGCCACTACGAGCAGTACTTC	CASSPHDSHYEQYF
TRBV12-3/TRBV12-4	TRBJ2-7	.	.	13	TGTGCCAGCAGCGGATCCTTCGGGTACGAGCAGTACTTC	CASSGSFGYEQYF
TRBV7-3	TRBJ1-1	once	.	13	TGTGCCAGCAGCTTGGGCAGCTTGACTGAAGCTTTCTTT	CASSLGSLTEAFF
TRBV4-2	TRBJ1-5	.	.	12	TGTGCCAGCAGCCAAGAGGAGCAGCCCCAGCATTTT	CASSQEEQPQHF
TRBV19	TRBJ1-1	.	.	15	TGTGCCAGTAGTATACGTGGGCAGGGGACCCATGAAGCTTTCTTT	CASSIRGQGTHEAFF
TRBV6-5	TRBJ2-3	.	TRBD2	15	TGTGCCAGCAGTTACTCTGGGACTAGCACCGATACGCAGTATTTT	CASSYSGTSTDTQYF
TRBV7-2	TRBJ1-2	.	TRBD1	14	TGTGCCAGCAGCTCCCGACAGGGCGACTATGGCTACACCTTC	CASSSRQGDYGYTF
TRBV27	TRBJ2-2	few	.	14	TGTGCCAGCAGTCTAGAATCGAACACCGGGGAGCTGTTTTTT	CASSLESNTGELFF
TRBV5-6	TRBJ2-7	once	.	14	TGTGCCAGCAGCCGGGAACCAACAGCCTACGAGCAGTACTTC	CASSREPTAYEQYF
TRBV3-1/TRBV3-2	TRBJ2-2	.	TRBD2	15	TGTGCCAGCAGCCAAGGGGGGGGACCTGCCGGGGAGCTGTTTTTT	CASSQGGGPAGELFF
TRBV6-6	TRBJ2-2	.	.	13	TGTGCCAGCAGTTCCAGGGAGGCCGGGGAGCTGTTTTTT	CASSSREAGELFF
TRBV7-8	TRBJ2-2	few	TRBD2	18	TGTGCCAGCAGCTTATCACTAGCGGGCCCCCGGGGCACCGGGGAGCTGTTTTTT	CASSLSLAGPRGTGELFF
TRBV4-3	TRBJ1-5	.	.	15	TGCGCCAGCAGCCATTTGATAGGGAGAAATCAGCCCCAGCATTTT	CASSHLIGRNQPQHF
TRBV5-1	TRBJ2-3	once	TRBD2	15	TGCGCCAGTGGACCTTCGCGGGGGGGCACAGATACGCAGTATTTT	CASGPSRGGTDTQYF